The rows below give T cell receptor beta chains drawn from one sample of a study of patients and donors after allogeneic stem cell transplantation. TCRdb passed the RT-PCR reads through MiXCR, listing each CDR3 protein once. This sample has more than 850,000 distinct CDR3 sequences, with more than 15% found just once. The sample was blood, either unsorted or a sorted T cell fraction (not recorded which). Receptors were obtained from a human donor who was either an allogeneic HSCT recipient or a stem cell or donor lymphocyte infusion donor (not recorded which). It is not recorded whose cells these are; they may come from a transplant donor. CDR3s include the opening cysteine and the closing phenylalanine or tryptophan. A D gene is named only where the DNA matches it firmly. Only part of the rows carry a size: once, few, many, or a class if the clone is expanded.

d_call: NA
clone_size: NA
j_call: TRBJ2-5
v_call: TRBV4-2
cdr3_aa: CASSQSLAQETQYF
cdr3_nt: TGTGCCAGCAGCCAATCACTTGCACAAGAGACCCAGTACTTC

d_call: NA
clone_size: few
j_call: TRBJ1-1
v_call: TRBV9
cdr3_aa: CASSRGGLTEAFF
cdr3_nt: TGTGCCAGCTCTAGGGGGGGCCTCACTGAAGCTTTCTTT

d_call: TRBD2
clone_size: few
j_call: TRBJ2-1
v_call: TRBV6-1
cdr3_aa: CASRAAGSSYNEQFF
cdr3_nt: TGTGCCAGCAGGGCAGCGGGGAGCTCCTACAATGAGCAGTTCTTC

d_call: TRBD1
clone_size: few
j_call: TRBJ1-5
v_call: TRBV20-1
cdr3_aa: CSASRDRGDQPQHF
cdr3_nt: TGCAGTGCTAGCCGGGACAGGGGAGATCAGCCCCAGCATTTT

d_call: NA
clone_size: few
j_call: TRBJ2-1
v_call: TRBV11-1
cdr3_aa: CASSLILSYNEQFF
cdr3_nt: TGTGCCAGCAGCTTAATTCTCTCCTACAATGAGCAGTTCTTC

d_call: NA
clone_size: few
j_call: TRBJ2-7
v_call: TRBV18
cdr3_aa: CASSPGGTLSYEQYF
cdr3_nt: TGTGCCAGCTCACCGGGCGGGACCCTAAGCTACGAGCAGTACTTC

d_call: TRBD1
clone_size: NA
j_call: TRBJ2-7
v_call: TRBV25-1
cdr3_aa: CASSIPGQDHEQYF
cdr3_nt: TGTGCCAGCAGTATACCGGGACAGGACCACGAGCAGTACTTC

d_call: NA
clone_size: NA
j_call: TRBJ1-5
v_call: TRBV6-1
cdr3_aa: CASNPRTDSNQPQHF
cdr3_nt: TGTGCCAGCAATCCCCGGACAGATAGCAATCAGCCCCAGCATTTT

d_call: NA
clone_size: NA
j_call: TRBJ2-4
v_call: TRBV2
cdr3_aa: CASTEGLDIQYF
cdr3_nt: TGTGCCAGCACGGAGGGTTTGGACATTCAGTACTTC

d_call: NA
clone_size: few
j_call: TRBJ2-3
v_call: TRBV25-1
cdr3_aa: CASSENGPQYF
cdr3_nt: TGTGCCAGCAGTGAAAATGGTCCGCAGTATTTT

d_call: NA
clone_size: NA
j_call: TRBJ2-1
v_call: TRBV5-1
cdr3_aa: CASSPVGLERVIVDNEQFF
cdr3_nt: TGCGCCAGCAGCCCCGTGGGGTTAGAAAGGGTCATTGTCGACAATGAGCAGTTCTTC

d_call: NA
clone_size: few
j_call: TRBJ1-2
v_call: TRBV12-3/TRBV12-4
cdr3_aa: CASSPPPPYGYTF
cdr3_nt: TGTGCCAGCAGTCCACCACCGCCTTATGGCTACACCTTC

d_call: NA
clone_size: few
j_call: TRBJ1-2
v_call: TRBV27
cdr3_aa: CASSLSKVPGRGYTF
cdr3_nt: TGTGCCAGCAGTTTATCGAAGGTCCCGGGGCGTGGCTACACCTTC

d_call: NA
clone_size: few
j_call: TRBJ2-3
v_call: TRBV3-1
cdr3_aa: CASSPDYDTQYF
cdr3_nt: TGTGCCAGCAGCCCGGACTACGATACGCAGTATTTT

d_call: TRBD1
clone_size: NA
j_call: TRBJ2-7
v_call: TRBV7-2
cdr3_aa: CASSLDRTGGYEQYF
cdr3_nt: TGTGCCAGCAGCTTGGATAGGACAGGCGGGTACGAGCAGTACTTC

d_call: TRBD1
clone_size: few
j_call: TRBJ1-1
v_call: TRBV11-2
cdr3_aa: CASSGQGLVAEAFF
cdr3_nt: TGTGCCAGCAGCGGACAGGGGCTAGTGGCTGAAGCTTTCTTT

d_call: NA
clone_size: NA
j_call: TRBJ2-5
v_call: TRBV24-1
cdr3_aa: CATSDSKDFGTQYF
cdr3_nt: TGTGCCACCAGTGATTCTAAAGATTTCGGGACCCAGTACTTC

d_call: TRBD1
clone_size: few
j_call: TRBJ2-1
v_call: TRBV5-1
cdr3_aa: CARRDRANNEQFF
cdr3_nt: TGCGCCAGACGGGACAGGGCTAACAATGAGCAGTTCTTC

d_call: NA
clone_size: many
j_call: TRBJ1-1
v_call: TRBV5-1
cdr3_aa: CASSGGTNTEAFF
cdr3_nt: TGCGCCAGCAGCGGCGGGACGAACACTGAAGCTTTCTTT

d_call: TRBD2
clone_size: NA
j_call: TRBJ2-3
v_call: TRBV19
cdr3_aa: CASSISAGTSAMDTQYF
cdr3_nt: TGTGCCAGTAGTATCAGTGCCGGGACTAGCGCCATGGATACGCAGTATTTT

d_call: NA
clone_size: few
j_call: TRBJ2-5
v_call: TRBV30
cdr3_aa: CAWSPGHQETQYF
cdr3_nt: TGTGCCTGGAGCCCGGGCCACCAAGAGACCCAGTACTTC

d_call: TRBD2
clone_size: NA
j_call: TRBJ2-5
v_call: TRBV19
cdr3_aa: CASNDGRSQETQYF
cdr3_nt: TGTGCCAGTAATGACGGGAGGTCCCAAGAGACCCAGTACTTC

d_call: NA
clone_size: NA
j_call: TRBJ2-7
v_call: TRBV14
cdr3_aa: CASSQGDRVAYEQYF
cdr3_nt: TGTGCCAGCAGCCAAGGGGATAGGGTGGCCTACGAGCAGTACTTC

d_call: NA
clone_size: NA
j_call: TRBJ1-3
v_call: TRBV6-1
cdr3_aa: CASFSPGVFRNTIYF
cdr3_nt: TGTGCCAGCTTCTCCCCCGGGGTGTTCAGAAACACCATATATTTT

d_call: TRBD1
clone_size: NA
j_call: TRBJ1-2
v_call: TRBV12-3/TRBV12-4
cdr3_aa: CASRWGTGVTF
cdr3_nt: TGTGCCAGCAGGTGGGGGACAGGGGTCACCTTC

d_call: TRBD1
clone_size: few
j_call: TRBJ2-1
v_call: TRBV27
cdr3_aa: CASSFDRGWNEQFF
cdr3_nt: TGTGCCAGCAGTTTTGACAGGGGGTGGAATGAGCAGTTCTTC

d_call: NA
clone_size: few
j_call: TRBJ2-2
v_call: TRBV2
cdr3_aa: CASSGLRVGELFF
cdr3_nt: TGTGCCAGCAGTGGGCTACGCGTTGGGGAGCTGTTTTTT

d_call: NA
clone_size: NA
j_call: TRBJ1-1
v_call: TRBV6-1
cdr3_aa: CASSPGEAGGGGAFF
cdr3_nt: TGTGCCAGCAGCCCGGGCGAGGCCGGCGGGGGGGGAGCTTTCTTT

d_call: NA
clone_size: many
j_call: TRBJ2-7
v_call: TRBV10-3
cdr3_aa: CAISLDSYEQYF
cdr3_nt: TGTGCCATCAGCCTCGACAGCTACGAGCAGTACTTC

d_call: NA
clone_size: NA
j_call: TRBJ2-7
v_call: TRBV7-9
cdr3_aa: CASSLRNGYEQYF
cdr3_nt: TGTGCCAGCAGCTTAAGGAATGGTTACGAGCAGTACTTC

d_call: TRBD2
clone_size: NA
j_call: TRBJ2-1
v_call: TRBV7-9
cdr3_aa: CASSPSPSGSYEQFF
cdr3_nt: TGTGCCAGCAGCCCCAGTCCCAGCGGGAGCTATGAGCAGTTCTTC

d_call: TRBD1
clone_size: few
j_call: TRBJ2-3
v_call: TRBV29-1
cdr3_aa: CSVDRGQTGDTQYF
cdr3_nt: TGCAGCGTTGATAGGGGACAGACGGGGGATACGCAGTATTTT

d_call: NA
clone_size: NA
j_call: TRBJ2-1
v_call: TRBV4-3
cdr3_aa: CASSQDRQAYNEQFF
cdr3_nt: TGCGCCAGCAGCCAAGATCGGCAGGCCTACAATGAGCAGTTCTTC

d_call: TRBD2
clone_size: few
j_call: TRBJ2-5
v_call: TRBV20-1
cdr3_aa: CSARDRLAGAPGETQYF
cdr3_nt: TGCAGTGCTAGAGATCGCCTAGCGGGGGCCCCTGGGGAGACCCAGTACTTC

d_call: TRBD2
clone_size: many
j_call: TRBJ2-7
v_call: TRBV11-2
cdr3_aa: CASELAGTYEQYF
cdr3_nt: TGTGCCAGCGAGTTAGCGGGGACCTACGAGCAGTACTTC

d_call: NA
clone_size: many
j_call: TRBJ2-5
v_call: TRBV20-1
cdr3_aa: CSARVQAFQETQYF
cdr3_nt: TGCAGTGCTAGAGTTCAAGCATTCCAAGAGACCCAGTACTTC

d_call: NA
clone_size: NA
j_call: TRBJ2-1
v_call: TRBV20-1
cdr3_aa: CSAGRTNEQFF
cdr3_nt: TGCAGTGCTGGGAGGACCAATGAGCAGTTCTTC

d_call: TRBD1
clone_size: NA
j_call: TRBJ1-1
v_call: TRBV5-1
cdr3_aa: CASSLGDSSEAFF
cdr3_nt: TGCGCCAGCAGCTTGGGGGACAGCTCTGAAGCTTTCTTT

d_call: NA
clone_size: many
j_call: TRBJ1-1
v_call: TRBV12-3/TRBV12-4
cdr3_aa: CASSLHTEAFF
cdr3_nt: TGTGCCAGCAGTTTGCACACTGAAGCTTTCTTT

d_call: NA
clone_size: few
j_call: TRBJ2-2
v_call: TRBV5-1
cdr3_aa: CASSFRGGTNTGELFF
cdr3_nt: TGCGCCAGCAGCTTTAGAGGGGGGACGAACACCGGGGAGCTGTTTTTT

d_call: NA
clone_size: NA
j_call: TRBJ1-1
v_call: TRBV20-1
cdr3_aa: CSPGGMNTEAFF
cdr3_nt: TGCAGTCCCGGAGGGATGAACACTGAAGCTTTCTTT